This T cell receptor beta chain was documented in a study of blood T cell repertoires in COVID-19 (dated by TCRdb to 2020 to 2021). Notes on the research overall: Samples from collaborators originated in the United States, Italy and Spain and spanned both the acute and convalescent phases of COVID-19. The dataset comprised deeply sampled blood TCRbeta repertoires from subjects exposed to, actively infected with, or recovered from COVID-19. Where HLA class I and class II types were available, the types were taken from metadata supplied by the sample provider, not from assay-based typing. The repertoires were released in a freely available public database meant as a resource for research on the immune response to SARS-CoV-2. Samples came from the ongoing ImmuneRACE study (first 160 participants) plus 1,254 subjects from 6 global collaborators. The material from the prospective study consisted of cDNA or gDNA derived from T cells, B-cell-depleted T cells, or PBMCs. Sample metadata almost always included a de-identified subject ID, COVID-19 status, age in years and sex.

TCRbeta CDR3 regions were amplified from genomic DNA using the immunoSEQ Assay, a bias-controlled multiplex PCR. The study's processing was this. The number of nucleated cells in each sample was estimated from the amplification of reference gene primers within the assay. Sequence reads were collapsed and filtered to measure the absolute abundance of every unique TCRbeta CDR3 rearrangement. For each sample, productive Simpson clonality was calculated as the square root of Simpson's diversity index across productive rearrangements. TCRdb took this table from immuneACCESS and kept in-frame rearrangements with V and J called. Such tables lack part of the clones; where checked against another copy, unresolved V genes explain under half of the gap, and the rest is unexplained. From that table come the V and J calls and clone size; the DNA was used to work out D and trimming. This sample holds 120,000 to 150,000 clones; approximately 88% were observed only once. Roughly 1.2% of the sample goes to the ten largest clones.

Remarks on this clone: Its specific antigen is unknown. No quality values exist for individual bases; no much larger clone is one base distant.

Enrolling through a virtual design, the prospective study's participants ranged in age from roughly 18 to 89 years and lived across 24 United States geographic areas. Cohort assignment in the prospective study relied on participant-reported clinical history from a screening survey and a study questionnaire. In the prospective study, mobile phlebotomists collected whole blood, serum and a nasopharyngeal or oropharyngeal swab from each participant. Over a roughly two-month period, participants in the prospective study had the option of providing additional blood draws and questionnaires. Before DNA extraction, blood samples from the prospective study were shipped at room temperature or frozen. Broad study findings and their caveats: The amount of clinical and demographic metadata varied by source and participant and was provided uncurated.

Ends trimmed: V by 6 bases, J by 4 bases; bases unmatched to a gene: 4. CDR1 MDHEN and CDR2 SYDVKM were looked up in the germline V gene. CDR3 length: 13 amino acids, cysteine to phenylalanine. Just the 39-base CDR3 DNA is kept, in frame starting at base 1. Sequenced: PBMCs or T cells enriched from blood (not recorded which). The receptor was isolated from a woman aged 30 to 39 with acute COVID-19. The chain employs TRBV28 and TRBJ2-3, and 7 junction bases match TRBD1. The DNA sequence is TGTGCCAGCAGACGACAGGGCTCAGATACGCAGTATTTT. Its product reads: CASRRQGSDTQYF.